The entry below describes one T cell receptor beta chain. The target antigen is unknown. Germline V gene lookup returns CDR1 MGHRA and CDR2 YSYEKL. CDR3 length: 15 amino acids. The data were taken from a study of shared clonotypes between healthy human individuals. Study observations and caveats: Although depth was large, rarefaction showed that sequencing of the sorted subsets was incomplete. Larger richness was generally estimated for naive than memory subsets. Collection of samples was limited to blood; tissue repertoires likely differ.

The repertoire was sequenced with immunoSEQ multiplex PCR; TCRdb's copy has only in-frame clones and lacks some. The profile shows approximately 640,000 clones, more than 70% of them singletons. Into CD45RA+ naive and CD45RA-negative memory subsets, the CD4+ cells were split. The sample consisted of memory CD4+ T cells sorted from blood. As for subset: CD45RA-negative fraction. This chain uses TRBV4-1 with TRBJ2-5; TRBD2 matches 10 bases. The J call could be wrong; TRBJ2-7 is a better fit for the DNA end. The clonotype was recovered from a woman aged 25 to 45 in good health. This CDR3 is CASSHMTSGPYEQYF. As DNA, the CDR3 is TGCGCCAGCAGCCACATGACTAGCGGGCCCTACGAGCAGTACTTC.